The clone carrying this T cell receptor (beta chain) was observed a handful of times. Its antigen is still unknown. Sequenced material consisted of expressed TCRB transcripts (all of the isolated RNA was reverse transcribed). Libraries were prepared by immunoSEQ multiplex PCR; TCRdb keeps only in-frame clonotypes and omits some of them. The sample carries roughly 260,000 clones, around 9.9% recorded once. This entry is derived from a study of beta chain features in type 1 diabetes. Findings and limits, study-wide: Type 1 diabetes patients showed a moderate but significant shortening of TCRB CDR3s in all four CD4+ subsets.

This receptor was obtained from a man aged 25 to 40 with type 1 diabetes. Material: naive CD4+ T cells from blood.

The CDR3 region is CASSPGTDGADTQYF. The CDR3 DNA follows: TGCGCCAGCAGCCCAGGGACAGATGGCGCAGATACGCAGTATTTT. The chain uses TRBV4-3 and TRBJ2-3, with TRBD1 matching over 7 bases. The V gene end was trimmed by 4 bases and the J gene end by 4 bases; junction bases not matched to a gene: 8. The CDR3 is 15 residues long. Germline CDR1 is LGHNA and CDR2 is YSLEER.